Shown below are 20 T cell receptor beta chains from a single sample sequenced in a study of human T cells and chemical hapten exposure. Each CDR3 protein is one row after TCRdb ran MiXCR on the RACE reads. The sample includes tens of thousands of distinct CDR3 sequences, 9.6% of them seen just once. This sample's time point: pre-sensitization, week 0. The treatment here: therapeutic diphenylcyclopropenone sensitization with weekly scalp DPC. The sequencing here drew on whole blood, taken in connection with sensitization to the hapten diphenylcyclopropenone (DPC). These receptors all come from a woman aged 40-49 years with alopecia areata. Some clones in this sample may be carry-over from other donors' samples.

The chain recombines TRBV5-6 with TRBJ1-1, with 9 nucleotides matching TRBD1. Trimming at V came to 3 bases and at J to 3 bases, leaving 3 bases not matched to a gene. The CDR3 contains 14 residues. CDR1 and CDR2 from the germline V gene are SGHDT and YYEEEE. In nucleotides, the CDR3 is TGTGCCAGCAGCTGGGGACAGGGCGACACTGAAGCTTTCTTT. Its translation: CASSWGQGDTEAFF.

V is TRBV6-2 or TRBV6-3 and J is TRBJ1-1, with TRBD1 matching 8 bases. The J segment lost 5 bases and the V segment lost 6 bases, leaving 11 bases of the junction unmatched. Germline values: CDR1 MNHEY, CDR2 SVGEGT. This CDR3 is built from 15 residues. Here the CDR3 reads CASRDFRGLRTEAFF. The CDR3 bases are TGTGCCAGCAGGGACTTCAGGGGGCTAAGAACTGAAGCTTTCTTT.

The chain links TRBV5-1 to TRBJ2-5, with 8 nucleotides matching TRBD1. The junction had 8 bases not matched to a gene; V was cut back by 2 bases and J by 5 bases. CDR1 and CDR2 (germline): SGHRS, YFSETQ. This CDR3 is built from 15 residues. CDR3 DNA sequence: TGCGCCAGCAGCTTATTCGGACAGGGCCGGGAGACCCAGTACTTC. Protein product: CASSLFGQGRETQYF.

By sample share, this clonotype is medium-sized. CDR3: CASSEQGGQPQHF. The CDR3 region has the DNA TGTGCCAGCAGTGAACAGGGTGGTCAGCCCCAGCATTTT. V usage is TRBV6-4 and J usage is TRBJ1-5; D might be TRBD1 (6 bases). V lost 3 bases, J lost 6 bases, and 9 bases lay in between. In germline, CDR1 is MRHNA, CDR2 SNTAGT. CDR3 length equals 13 residues.

The V gene is TRBV12-3 or TRBV12-4, the J gene TRBJ1-2, with TRBD1 matching over 7 bases. Germline trimming cut 6 bases from V and 8 bases from J; bases unmatched to any gene: 12. The CDR3 has 14 residues. The CDR3 DNA sequence: TGTGCCAGCAGCTACGATGGACAGGCTGGGGGCTACACCTTC. It codes for CASSYDGQAGGYTF.

This clonotype was found a few times. The chain uses TRBV4-3 and TRBJ2-7; a weak D match, TRBD2 (6 bases). The CDR3 totals 15 residues. Per the germline V gene, CDR1 is LGHNA and CDR2 is YSLEER. V dropped 0 bases and J dropped 2 bases, with 11 bases sitting between them. The CDR3, as DNA: TGCGCCAGCAGCCAAGAACGGGGGATAACCTACGAGCAGTACTTC. Amino acid sequence: CASSQERGITYEQYF.

Comments on this clonotype: Just one base apart from a much larger clone, this may be a read error. V is TRBV28 and J is TRBJ1-2; D possibly corresponds to TRBD1 (5 bases). Germline CDR1 is MDHEN and CDR2 is SYDVKM. The CDR3 covers 13 residues. The CDR3 is CASCLAGTYGYTF. The CDR3 coding sequence is TGTGCCAGCTGTTTAGCGGGGACCTATGGCTACACCTTC.

The chain uses TRBV9 and TRBJ2-1; perhaps TRBD2 as D (7 bases). CDR3 length: 16 residues. Trimming took 2 bases from V and 0 from J, leaving 12 bases between them. Germline CDR1 is SGDLS and CDR2 is YYNGEE. The CDR3 DNA is TGTGCCAGCAGCGTCTCCGGGGGGCGCTCCTACAATGAGCAGTTCTTC. As protein: CASSVSGGRSYNEQFF.

This clonotype was seen a handful of times. The rearrangement links TRBV6-5 to TRBJ2-7, with 10 bases identical to TRBD1. There are 15 residues in the CDR3. J lost 4 bases, V lost 2 bases, and 5 bases had no gene match. Germline CDR1 reads MNHEY; CDR2 reads SVGAGI. The chain's CDR3 is CASSYRDRGIYEQYF. In nucleotides, the CDR3 is TGTGCCAGCAGTTACCGGGACAGGGGAATATACGAGCAGTACTTC.

The gene calls are TRBV6-5 and TRBJ2-5, with 11 bases lining up with TRBD2. Trimming cost V 0 bases and J 4 bases; bases outside gene matches: 7. CDR1 MNHEY and CDR2 SVGAGI come from the germline V gene. This CDR3 has 17 amino acids. In DNA form, the CDR3 reads TGTGCCAGCAGTTACTCGATGTCTAGCGGGGGGTTAGAGACCCAGTACTTC. Translated, it gives CASSYSMSSGGLETQYF.

Regarding this clonotype: A much larger clone sits a single nucleotide away, making a read error possible. The missing conserved phenylalanine or tryptophan at the end of this CDR3 makes a read error likely. The CDR3: CASSAPGQGSSYEQYI. As DNA, the CDR3 is TGTGCCAGTAGTGCCCCGGGACAGGGGTCCTCCTACGAGCAGTACATC. The genes are TRBV19 and TRBJ2-7; TRBD1 agrees at 10 bases. With 5 bases clipped from V and 0 bases from J, the junction kept 7 bases outside the gene matches. Germline CDR1 and CDR2: LNHDA and SQIVND (reference sequence). The CDR3 length is 16 residues.

In this sample, this clonotype turned up a few times. The chain is built from TRBV28 and TRBJ2-7; 7 nucleotides match TRBD1. The V gene end was trimmed by 3 bases and the J gene end by 0 bases; junction bases not matched to a gene: 5. The length of the CDR3 is 15 residues. Germline V CDR1 and CDR2: MDHEN, SYDVKM. The CDR3 region is CASSFLTGPSYEQYF. CDR3 in DNA: TGTGCCAGCAGTTTCTTGACAGGGCCCTCCTACGAGCAGTACTTC.

This CDR3 reads CASSGPSGNTIYF. CDR3 sequence (DNA): TGTGCCAGCAGTGGGCCCTCTGGAAACACCATATATTTT. This chain links TRBV7-2 with TRBJ1-3, with D uncertain. Germline values: CDR1 SGHTA, CDR2 FQGNSA. The CDR3 loop spans 13 amino acids. V was clipped by 6 bases and J by 0 bases, with 6 bases between them. The full variable domain, its missing parts supplied by reference TRBV7-2 and TRBJ1-3, is GAGVSQSPSNKVTEKGKDVELRCDPISGHTALYWYRQSLGQGLEFLIYFQGNSAPDKSGLPSDRFSAERTGGSVSTLTIQRTQQEDSAVYLCASSGPSGNTIYFGEGSWLTVV.

The gene calls are TRBV12-3 or TRBV12-4 and TRBJ1-1; TRBD1 aligns across 8 bases. V dropped 2 bases and J dropped 1; count of bases not matched to a gene: 6. This CDR3 has 16 residues. The CDR3 bases are TGTGCCAGCAGTTTACAGGGGGCGGTCCCGAACACTGAAGCTTTCTTT. It codes for CASSLQGAVPNTEAFF.

This clonotype was observed many times. This chain joins TRBV7-8 and TRBJ1-5, with a weak D call TRBD1 (6 bases). The CDR3 sequence is 14 residues long. Germline V gene sequence: CDR1 SGHVS, CDR2 FQNEAQ. V was shortened by 4 bases and J by 2 bases, with 9 bases between the two germline ends. The CDR3 is CASSSPGGNQPQHF. CDR3 bases: TGTGCCAGCAGCTCCCCAGGGGGCAATCAGCCCCAGCATTTT.

This clonotype appeared a few times. The chain joins TRBV29-1 to TRBJ2-1; 9 positions agree with TRBD2. CDR3 size: 14 residues. Germline V CDR1 and CDR2: SQVTM, ANQGSEA. Trimming at V came to 7 bases and at J to 7 bases, leaving 11 bases not matched to a gene. CDR3 in DNA: TGCAGCGGAAGAACCCCGGGACTAGCTAATGAGCAGTTCTTC. This sequence encodes CSGRTPGLANEQFF.

V gene TRBV6-6 combines with J gene TRBJ2-1; D might be TRBD2 (7 bases). V was clipped by 0 bases and J by 13 bases, with 10 bases between them. The germline gives CDR1 MNHNY, CDR2 SVGAGI (reference sequence). The CDR3 is 12 amino acids. As DNA, the CDR3 is TGTGCCAGCAGTTACTCGGGGGGGGCACAGTTCTTC. Amino acid sequence: CASSYSGGAQFF.

This clonotype was counted ten times or more. The gene calls are TRBV5-1 and TRBJ1-5, with unresolved D. Germline V gene data show CDR1 as SGHRS and CDR2 as YFSETQ. The CDR3 has 14 amino acids. Between the trimmed V and J ends, which lost 4 bases and 9 bases, there was a span of 17 bases. CDR3 in DNA: TGCGCCAGCAGCCCGGACGTCGGGAACAGGCCCCAGCATTTT. Protein product: CASSPDVGNRPQHF.

This clonotype was seen at least ten times. The V and J genes are TRBV29-1 and TRBJ1-5; a possible D gene is TRBD1 (5 bases). V was cut by 4 bases and J by 7 bases, with 17 bases left in between. Germline lookup yields CDR1 SQVTM and CDR2 ANQGSEA. This CDR3 has 14 residues. The CDR3 DNA sequence: TGCAGCGTTGTGTTCGGGCAGGGAACACAGCCCCAGCATTTT. Protein sequence: CSVVFGQGTQPQHF.

The chain joins TRBV4-3 to TRBJ1-1; the D gene is possibly TRBD1 (5 bases). The CDR3 runs 15 residues. Trimming stripped 1 base from V and 5 bases from J, with 14 bases between. Per germline, CDR1 LGHNA and CDR2 YSLEER. The CDR3 DNA sequence: TGCGCCAGCAGCCAAGTGGGGACGGGAGGGACTGAAGCTTTCTTT. Encoded protein: CASSQVGTGGTEAFF.